These 11 T cell receptor beta chains were all obtained from the same sample, sequenced in a study of response to subunit inactivated influenza vaccine. A single record per CDR3 protein comes from TCRdb applying MiXCR to the RT-PCR reads. Here the sample spans around 750,000 distinct CDR3 sequences, around 20% being singletons. The material sequenced was PBMCs from blood, taken less than 6 days after vaccination. The receptors stem from a man over 45 who received an inactivated influenza vaccine.

This clonotype was seen a single time. This chain joins TRBV28 and TRBJ2-7; D may be TRBD2 (6 bases). Deletions cut 4 bases from V and 2 bases from J, with 27 bases between. The CDR3 contains 19 residues. In germline, CDR1 is MDHEN, CDR2 SYDVKM. The chain's CDR3 is CASSSHLSGAVFPTYEQYF. The DNA of the CDR3 is TGTGCCAGCAGTTCCCACCTCTCGGGAGCGGTGTTTCCTACCTACGAGCAGTACTTC. The whole variable domain, remainder taken from reference TRBV28 and TRBJ2-7, is DVKVTQSSRYLVKRTGEKVFLECVQDMDHENMFWYRQDPGLGLRLIYFSYDVKMKEKGDIPEGYSVSREKKERFSLILESASTNQTSMYLCASSSHLSGAVFPTYEQYFGPGTRLTVT.

This clonotype was found once. The chain recombines TRBV7-8 with TRBJ2-5, with 8 positions matching TRBD2. The CDR3 contains 15 residues. Trimming removed 3 bases from V and 1 base from J; junction bases left unmatched: 4. The germline V gene has CDR1 SGHVS and CDR2 FQNEAQ. CDR3 protein: CASSLRLATQETQYF. In nucleotides, the CDR3 is TGTGCCAGCAGCTTGAGACTAGCGACCCAAGAGACCCAGTACTTC.

The chain carries TRBV7-2 and TRBJ2-3; D is uncertain. Germline values: CDR1 SGHTA, CDR2 FQGNSA. There are 14 residues in the CDR3. Trimming stripped 5 bases from V and 6 bases from J, with 15 bases between. In nucleotides, the CDR3 is TGTGCCAGCAGCCCCCGGGTGGTGGGGGATACGCAGTATTTT. Encoded protein: CASSPRVVGDTQYF.

The CDR3 nucleotides are TGCAGTGCTAAAGACAGGCTAACTTACAATGAGCAGTTCTTC. Amino acids: CSAKDRLTYNEQFF. V is TRBV20-1 and J is TRBJ2-1, with D perhaps TRBD1 (6 bases). V lost 4 bases and J 4 bases, leaving 14 bases between the germline ends. The CDR3 has 14 amino acids. Germline CDR1 and CDR2: DFQATT and SNEGSKA (reference sequence).

The chain employs TRBV6-1 and TRBJ2-1; maybe TRBD2 (6 bases). There are 15 residues in the CDR3. V dropped 6 bases and J dropped 7 bases, with 19 bases sitting between them. Germline V gene data show CDR1 as MNHNS and CDR2 as SASEGT. CDR3 in DNA: TGTGCCAGCAGGCTGGGCCGGGGGAGCTTGAATGAGCAGTTCTTC. Its protein is CASRLGRGSLNEQFF.

In this sample, this clonotype turned up a few times. The rearrangement links TRBV12-3 or TRBV12-4 to TRBJ1-2; D uncertain. V was pared by 6 bases and J by 2 bases, with 7 bases between. The CDR3 sequence is 12 residues long. In nucleotides, the CDR3 is TGTGCCAGCAGGTCGGGAAACTATGGCTACACCTTC. Translated, it gives CASRSGNYGYTF.

The chain couples TRBV12-3 or TRBV12-4 to TRBJ1-5; D gene uncertain. Trimming took 5 bases from V and 3 from J, leaving 11 bases between them. The CDR3 extends over 14 amino acids. CDR3 sequence (DNA): TGTGCCAGCAGTATAAGGGTACCCAATCAGCCCCAGCATTTT. It specifies CASSIRVPNQPQHF.

There are a few counts of this clonotype. The chain links TRBV6-1 to TRBJ2-7; 7 bases align to TRBD1. This CDR3 contains 13 residues. Germline CDR1 reads MNHNS; CDR2 reads SASEGT. Unmatched junction bases numbered 4, after V lost 5 bases and J lost 3 bases. DNA for the CDR3: TGTGCCAGCAGTACCGGGACAGACTACGAGCAGTACTTC. This codes for CASSTGTDYEQYF.

This clonotype was detected only a few times. CDR3 sequence (DNA): TGCGCCAGCAGCTCAGCAGGGGAAGGCTACACCTTC. Translation: CASSSAGEGYTF. The chain uses TRBV5-1 and TRBJ1-2; TRBD1 is a possible D gene (6 bases). This CDR3 contains 12 residues. The V end lost 3 bases, the J end lost 8 bases, and 11 bases lay between the germline ends. CDR1 and CDR2 from the germline V gene are SGHRS and YFSETQ.

The V call is TRBV11-2, the J call TRBJ1-1; no reliable D call. With 5 bases removed from V and 4 bases from J, the gap between germline ends came to 17 bases. The CDR3 totals 15 residues. Germline V gene data show CDR1 as SGHAT and CDR2 as FQNNGV. CDR3: CASSIRQTYVTEAFF. The CDR3 region has the DNA TGTGCCAGCAGCATCCGCCAGACGTACGTCACTGAAGCTTTCTTT.

V is TRBV12-3 or TRBV12-4 and J is TRBJ2-7; D is undetermined. Trimming pared 8 bases from V and 2 bases from J, leaving 10 bases between. CDR3 length equals 12 residues. Here the CDR3 reads CASGPGPYEQYF. CDR3 DNA sequence: TGTGCCAGCGGTCCAGGTCCCTACGAGCAGTACTTC.